A single sample is the source of the 32 T cell receptor beta chains below, sequenced in a study of blood T cell repertoires in COVID-19. Method: immunoSEQ multiplex PCR; TCRdb's copy keeps in-frame clones and lacks some. The sample holds approximately 140,000 clones, approximately 85% seen once. Input material: peripheral blood. Receptors were obtained from a woman aged 55-69 years with COVID-19, enrolled during active disease.

This sequence joins TRBV24-1 and TRBJ1-1; TRBD1 aligns across 9 bases. The germline V gene encodes CDR1 KGHDR and CDR2 SFDVKD. J gave up 2 bases and V 0 bases, and 18 bases lay outside the gene matches. The length of the CDR3 is 21 residues. The CDR3, as DNA: TGTGCCACCAGTGATTTGATAGCGGGACAGGGAGAAAAAGGGGAAAACACTGAAGCTTTCTTT. Residues: CATSDLIAGQGEKGENTEAFF.

The V gene is TRBV10-3, the J gene TRBJ1-6; tentatively, D is TRBD1 (5 bases). Deletions cut 6 bases from V and 8 bases from J, with 8 bases between. Germline lookup yields CDR1 ENHRY and CDR2 SYGVKD. This CDR3 contains 12 residues. The CDR3 sequence is CAIRGPDSPLHF. In DNA, the CDR3 is TGTGCCATCAGGGGGCCCGATTCACCCCTCCACTTT.

This rearrangement joins TRBV9 to TRBJ2-1, with 7 nucleotides matching TRBD1. Germline V lookup: CDR1 SGDLS, CDR2 YYNGEE. The V gene end was trimmed by 2 bases and the J gene end by 0 bases; junction bases not matched to a gene: 14. This CDR3 region has 19 residues. CDR3 coding DNA: TGTGCCAGCAGCGTTGAGACAGGGTTCACCTGGAGCTCCTACAATGAGCAGTTCTTC. Translation: CASSVETGFTWSSYNEQFF. The full variable domain, in which reference TRBV9 and TRBJ2-1 provide the parts outside the CDR3, is DSGVTQTPKHLITATGQRVTLRCSPRSGDLSVYWYQQSLDQGLQFLIQYYNGEERAKGNILERFSAQQFPDLHSELNLSSLELGDSALYFCASSVETGFTWSSYNEQFFGPGTRLTVL.

This clone appeared a single time. V and J are TRBV19 and TRBJ2-7; 7 bases are shared with TRBD1. Germline lookup yields CDR1 LNHDA and CDR2 SQIVND (reference sequence). The CDR3 has 14 residues. J lost 3 bases, V lost 3 bases, and 5 bases had no gene match. The CDR3 is CASSIGDSYYEQYF. Written as DNA, the CDR3 is TGTGCCAGTAGTATTGGGGACAGTTACTACGAGCAGTACTTC.

V and J are TRBV3-1 (or the pseudogene TRBV3-2) and TRBJ2-7, with 8 bases lining up with TRBD2. Per germline, CDR1 LGHDT and CDR2 YNNKEL (reference sequence). This CDR3 comprises 15 residues. After removal of 4 bases from V and 3 bases from J, the junction contained 8 bases not matched to a gene. The CDR3 coding sequence is TGTGCCAGCAGCCTGTTGGCGGGGGGCATCTACGAGCAGTACTTC. This gives the protein CASSLLAGGIYEQYF.

This chain links TRBV18 with TRBJ2-2; 8 nucleotides agree with TRBD1. Trimming cost V 2 bases and J 4 bases; bases outside gene matches: 3. CDR1 and CDR2 from the germline V gene are KGHSH and LQKENI. This CDR3 comprises 15 residues. CDR3 protein: CASSPGTGGTGELFF. CDR3 sequence (DNA): TGTGCCAGCTCACCAGGAACAGGGGGCACCGGGGAGCTGTTTTTT. Complete variable domain (other parts from reference TRBV18 and TRBJ2-2): NAGVMQNPRHLVRRRGQEARLRCSPMKGHSHVYWYRQLPEEGLKFMVYLQKENIIDESGMPKERFSAEFPKEGPSILRIQQVVRGDSAAYFCASSPGTGGTGELFFGEGSRLTVL.

The rearrangement links TRBV7-3 to TRBJ2-5; possibly TRBD2 for D (5 bases). CDR3 size: 13 residues. Germline assignment: CDR1 SGHTA and CDR2 FQGTGA. V lost 2 bases, J lost 11 bases, and 15 bases lay in between. The CDR3 DNA sequence: TGTGCCAGCAGCTTAGGGAATCGGGATTCGCAGTACTTC. Residues: CASSLGNRDSQYF.

The chain employs TRBV15 and TRBJ1-2, with TRBD1 as a possible D gene (6 bases). Deletions cut 6 bases from V and 14 bases from J, with 22 bases between. The CDR3 contains 13 residues. CDR1 and CDR2 from the germline V gene are LNHNV and YYDKDF (reference sequence). Here the CDR3 DNA reads TGTGCCACCAGAACTGACAGGATGGATCTTTGTACCTTC. Translated: CATRTDRMDLCTF.

The chain recombines TRBV5-1 with TRBJ2-7; 7 bases agree with TRBD2. V trimming: 0 bases; J trimming: 7 bases; junction bases outside the gene matches: 4. Germline CDR1 and CDR2: SGHRS and YFSETQ. This CDR3 comprises 13 residues. CDR3 amino acids: CASSLESGGEQYF. In nucleotides, the CDR3 is TGCGCCAGCAGCTTGGAGTCGGGGGGAGAGCAGTACTTC.

This chain links TRBV2 with TRBJ2-3, with 9 bases matching TRBD2. The CDR3 length is 15 residues. The V and J ends lost 4 bases and 2 bases, in that order; junction bases with no gene match: 4. Per the germline V gene, CDR1 is SNHLY and CDR2 is FYNNEI. The CDR3 sequence: CASSGLAGNTDTQYF. The DNA for the CDR3 is TGTGCCAGCAGTGGTCTAGCGGGGAACACAGATACGCAGTATTTT.

The gene calls are TRBV6-5 and TRBJ2-7, with 10 bases fitting TRBD1. The length of the CDR3 is 14 residues. Germline values: CDR1 MNHEY, CDR2 SVGAGI. V gave up 6 bases and J gave up 5 bases; unmatched junction bases: 7. CDR3 amino acids: CASRSRDRGHEQYF. The CDR3 region has the DNA TGTGCCAGCAGATCCCGGGACAGGGGCCACGAGCAGTACTTC.

V is TRBV4-1 and J is TRBJ1-5, with D maybe TRBD1 (6 bases). CDR1 is MGHRA and CDR2 is YSYEKL in the germline V gene. This CDR3 has 17 residues. The ends were cut back, 0 bases at V and 5 bases at J, with 17 bases in the middle. The CDR3 region is CASSQDGGPHSDQPQHF. CDR3 DNA sequence: TGCGCCAGCAGCCAAGATGGGGGCCCTCACTCGGATCAGCCCCAGCATTTT.

This clone was seen more than once but under ten times. This chain connects TRBV10-2 to TRBJ1-4, with 11 positions matching TRBD1. The CDR3 has 15 residues. V shed 6 bases, J shed 8 bases, and the junction held 8 bases outside the gene matches. Germline assignment: CDR1 WSHSY and CDR2 SAAADI. CDR3: CASSLRTGGVEKLFF. The DNA of the CDR3 is TGCGCCAGCAGCCTACGGACAGGGGGCGTAGAAAAACTGTTTTTT.

The genes are TRBV5-4 and TRBJ1-3; D unclear. The CDR3 loop spans 15 amino acids. Germline loops: CDR1 SGHNT, CDR2 YYREEE (reference sequence). Deletions cut 4 bases from V and 0 bases from J, with 11 bases between. The CDR3 bases are TGTGCCAGCAGCCCGCGCGATGGCTCTGGAAACACCATATATTTT. Protein sequence: CASSPRDGSGNTIYF.

The chain couples TRBV2 to TRBJ2-1, with D tentatively TRBD1 (5 bases). With 4 bases removed from V and 4 bases from J, the gap between germline ends came to 17 bases. From germline, CDR1 is SNHLY and CDR2 FYNNEI. This CDR3 comprises 16 residues. The DNA of the CDR3 is TGTGCCAGCAGTGGGAATATTCGGACACAATACAATGAGCAGTTCTTC. It specifies CASSGNIRTQYNEQFF.

This chain joins TRBV7-8 and TRBJ1-6; TRBD1 agrees at 7 bases. Looked up from germline, CDR1 is SGHVS and CDR2 is FQNEAQ. Losses at the gene ends were 5 bases for V and 5 bases for J; bases not matched to a gene: 6. This CDR3 comprises 15 residues. The CDR3: CASSADGQDNSPLHF. The CDR3 bases are TGTGCCAGCAGCGCAGATGGACAGGATAATTCACCCCTCCACTTT.

This clone was observed a single time. This chain uses TRBV30 with TRBJ2-2, with D possibly matching TRBD1 (6 bases). This CDR3 spans 14 amino acids. Germline values: CDR1 GTSNPN, CDR2 SVGIG (reference sequence). The V gene lost 3 bases and the J gene lost 4 bases, with 12 bases spanning the gap. In DNA form, the CDR3 reads TGTGCCTGGAGCTCGGGACACTTCACCGGGGAGCTGTTTTTT. Its translation: CAWSSGHFTGELFF.

The chain employs TRBV6-5 and TRBJ1-1; the match to TRBD1 covers 7 bases. The CDR3 extends over 15 amino acids. Germline CDR1 reads MNHEY; CDR2 reads SVGAGI. Unmatched junction bases numbered 7, after V lost 2 bases and J lost 4 bases. The CDR3 DNA follows: TGTGCCAGCAGTTACATCACAGGGGCGACCACTGAAGCTTTCTTT. Amino acids: CASSYITGATTEAFF.

The rearrangement joins TRBV5-6 to TRBJ1-1, with a possible D match to TRBD1 (6 bases). Germline assignment: CDR1 SGHDT and CDR2 YYEEEE. The CDR3 runs 12 residues. Trimming cost V 4 bases and J 8 bases, with 12 bases left between them. The CDR3 sequence: CASSLNRAEAFF. For the CDR3, the DNA is TGTGCCAGCAGCCTTAACAGGGCGGAAGCTTTCTTT. Looking up the rest from reference TRBV5-6 and TRBJ1-1 gives the full variable domain: DAGVTQSPTHLIKTRGQQVTLRCSPKSGHDTVSWYQQALGQGPQFIFQYYEEEERQRGNFPDRFSGHQFPNYSSELNVNALLLGDSALYLCASSLNRAEAFFGQGTRLTVV.

This rearrangement joins TRBV7-9 to TRBJ1-1; no firm D call. Germline V CDR1 and CDR2: SEHNR, FQNEAQ (reference sequence). The V end lost 11 bases, the J end lost 2 bases, and 12 bases lay between the germline ends. This CDR3 has 12 residues. The CDR3 loop reads CAGDGLNTEAFF. The DNA of the CDR3 is TGTGCCGGAGACGGCCTCAACACTGAAGCTTTCTTT.

This clone was seen once. The chain carries TRBV7-8 and TRBJ1-5, with no clear D. The CDR3 sequence is 18 residues long. Trimming shortened V by 5 bases and J by 6 bases, and 26 bases separated the two germline ends. Germline V gene lookup returns CDR1 SGHVS and CDR2 FQNEAQ. The CDR3: CASSPRRLGGPSSQPQHF. CDR3 coding DNA: TGTGCCAGCAGCCCCCGAAGGTTAGGAGGGCCGTCCAGTCAGCCCCAGCATTTT.

This sequence joins TRBV5-6 and TRBJ2-1; tentative D call: TRBD2 (5 bases). Germline CDR1 is SGHDT and CDR2 is YYEEEE. Trimming pared 0 bases from V and 0 bases from J, leaving 10 bases between. The CDR3 has 16 amino acids. The CDR3 spells CASSLDAGTSYNEQFF. The CDR3 nucleotides are TGTGCCAGCAGCTTGGATGCGGGCACCTCCTACAATGAGCAGTTCTTC. Full variable domain (rest looked up from reference TRBV5-6 and TRBJ2-1): DAGVTQSPTHLIKTRGQQVTLRCSPKSGHDTVSWYQQALGQGPQFIFQYYEEEERQRGNFPDRFSGHQFPNYSSELNVNALLLGDSALYLCASSLDAGTSYNEQFFGPGTRLTVL.

This chain links TRBV6-2 or TRBV6-3 with TRBJ2-7; 7 bases are shared with TRBD1. V was pared by 2 bases and J by 5 bases, with 12 bases of the junction left unmatched. CDR3 size: 16 residues. Germline assignment: CDR1 MNHEY and CDR2 SVGEGT. CDR3 region: CASSYRERTGGHEQYF. The CDR3 coding sequence is TGTGCCAGCAGTTACCGGGAAAGGACAGGAGGCCACGAGCAGTACTTC.

CDR3 amino acids: CASSYSDRYYGYTF. CDR3 coding DNA: TGTGCCAGCAGTTACTCGGACAGGTACTATGGCTACACCTTC. The V and J genes are TRBV6-5 and TRBJ1-2; 7 nucleotides agree with TRBD1. The CDR3 length is 14 residues. The germline V gene encodes CDR1 MNHEY and CDR2 SVGAGI. V trimming: 0 bases; J trimming: 3 bases; junction bases outside the gene matches: 1.

The V and J genes are TRBV27 and TRBJ2-2, with D uncertain. This CDR3 contains 16 residues. V was cut by 0 bases and J by 2 bases, with 10 bases left in between. Germline V gene data show CDR1 as MNHEY and CDR2 as SMNVEV (reference sequence). The CDR3 sequence: CASSLSQADNTGELFF. Written as DNA, the CDR3 is TGTGCCAGCAGTTTATCGCAAGCTGATAACACCGGGGAGCTGTTTTTT.

The chain carries TRBV6-5 and TRBJ2-2, with 10 bases that match TRBD1. Germline-derived CDR1 and CDR2 are MNHEY and SVGAGI. The CDR3 consists of 16 residues. With V trimmed by 0 bases and J by 4 bases, 2 bases remained unmatched. CDR3: CASSYSGTGVTGELFF. CDR3 sequence (DNA): TGTGCCAGCAGTTACTCCGGGACAGGGGTCACCGGGGAGCTGTTTTTT.

The rearrangement links TRBV2 to TRBJ2-7; D is possibly TRBD1 (5 bases). V gave up 4 bases and J gave up 3 bases, with 13 bases separating them. Germline-derived CDR1 and CDR2 are SNHLY and FYNNEI. CDR3 length: 14 amino acids. The CDR3 loop reads CASSGQPTYYEQYF. The CDR3 nucleotides read TGTGCCAGCAGTGGACAGCCGACTTACTACGAGCAGTACTTC.

This rearrangement joins TRBV5-1 to TRBJ1-2, with 7 bases lining up with TRBD1. V shed 0 bases and J 6 bases; nucleotides not matched to a gene: 8. The CDR3 has 15 amino acids. The germline V gene has CDR1 SGHRS and CDR2 YFSETQ. The CDR3, as DNA: TGCGCCAGCAGCTTGGTTCCAGGGGGTACGAATGGCTACACCTTC. Its protein product is CASSLVPGGTNGYTF. The variable domain in full, with the rest retrieved from reference TRBV5-1 and TRBJ1-2, is KAGVTQTPRYLIKTRGQQVTLSCSPISGHRSVSWYQQTPGQGLQFLFEYFSETQRNKGNFPGRFSGRQFSNSRSEMNVSTLELGDSALYLCASSLVPGGTNGYTFGSGTRLTVV.

This chain joins TRBV18 and TRBJ2-3; 7 nucleotides align to TRBD2. Trimming took 4 bases from V and 3 from J; bases not matched to a gene: 7. The CDR3 is 15 amino acids. The germline CDR1 and CDR2 sequences are KGHSH and LQKENI. The CDR3 DNA sequence: TGTGCCAGCTCACGAAGGGAACTAGCGACAGATACGCAGTATTTT. Protein product: CASSRRELATDTQYF.

V gene TRBV3-1 (or the pseudogene TRBV3-2) combines with J gene TRBJ2-1; 10 bases are a match to TRBD2. V lost 1 base and J lost 7; bases outside the gene matches: 4. The CDR3 is 15 residues long. Germline V CDR1 and CDR2: LGHDT, YNNKEL (reference sequence). CDR3 amino acids: CASSQASGGANEQFF. The CDR3 DNA reads TGTGCCAGCAGCCAAGCTAGCGGGGGCGCTAATGAGCAGTTCTTC.

V usage is TRBV18 and J usage is TRBJ2-7; 7 bases fit TRBD1. J gave up 0 bases and V 5 bases, and 7 bases lay outside the gene matches. This CDR3 contains 15 residues. CDR1 is KGHSH, CDR2 LQKENI, per germline. CDR3 DNA: TGTGCCAGCTCAGCAACAGGGGTTAGCTCCTACGAGCAGTACTTC. This sequence encodes CASSATGVSSYEQYF.

The chain joins TRBV9 to TRBJ1-2; D not resolved. The CDR3 is made up of 15 amino acids. The germline V gene encodes CDR1 SGDLS and CDR2 YYNGEE. V was clipped by 4 bases and J by 0 bases, with 13 bases between them. CDR3 nucleotide sequence: TGTGCCAGCAGCCAACTGGGCCAGGCTAACTATGGCTACACCTTC. The encoded protein is CASSQLGQANYGYTF.